This TCR beta chain was identified in a study of cytomegalovirus exposure and HLA in healthy donors. Study overall: Earlier sequencing of around 190 million T cells yielded 90 million to 140 million unique TCR beta sequences.

With 4 bases removed from V and 6 bases from J, the gap between germline ends came to 16 bases. From germline, CDR1 is SGHKS and CDR2 YYEKEE (reference sequence). There are 14 residues in the CDR3. Researchers ran the PCR with 60 Vbeta and 13 Jbeta primers. Some clones are missing from TCRdb's copy, which holds only in-frame ones; the method was immunoSEQ multiplex PCR. The table shows some 200,000 clones, with 80% occurring only once. Regarding the study as a whole: In a later analysis, TCR beta V- and J-gene trimming showed a link to a missense DCLRE1C variant. Excluded: some indistinguishable V segments such as TRBV6-2 and TRBV6-3.

Healthy donors of bone marrow made up the group. Concerning this clone: Its target is unknown.

The sample was PBMCs. The chain carries TRBV5-5 and TRBJ1-1; D unresolved. This receptor was obtained from a boy younger than 18 in good health and CMV-seronegative. The CDR3 spells CASSPLGSLPEAFF. In DNA form, the CDR3 reads TGTGCCAGCAGCCCCCTCGGGAGCCTCCCTGAAGCTTTCTTT.